This passage covers 16 T cell receptor beta chains from one sample sequenced in a study of control samples from healthy donors and cancer patients. The data were produced by immunoSEQ multiplex PCR, yet TCRdb's version contains in-frame clones alone and is incomplete. The profile covers about 220,000 clones, with around 94% appearing a single time and approximately 1.6% taken by the ten largest. Source material: blood. The receptor set was obtained from a man aged 50-60 years in good health.

The chain carries TRBV6-1 and TRBJ2-3, with 12 bases identical to TRBD1. The CDR3 runs to 17 residues. V was clipped by 4 bases and J by 1 base; unmatched bases: 6. CDR1 is MNHNS and CDR2 is SASEGT in the germline V gene. CDR3 coding DNA: TGTGCCAGCAGTGTCCGGGACAGGGGGCTTGGCACAGATACGCAGTATTTT. This translates into CASSVRDRGLGTDTQYF.

The chain links TRBV6-1 to TRBJ1-4; no firm D call. CDR1 MNHNS and CDR2 SASEGT come from the germline V gene. There are 18 residues in the CDR3. Trimming left V 3 bases short and J 0 bases short, with 17 bases between. The CDR3 DNA sequence: TGTGCCAGCAGTGACAGACCGCCCGGTTTTGCAACTAATGAAAAACTGTTTTTT. It encodes CASSDRPPGFATNEKLFF.

The chain carries TRBV19 and TRBJ2-6, with 8 bases matching TRBD1. V trimming: 3 bases; J trimming: 0 bases; junction bases outside the gene matches: 4. The CDR3 runs 17 residues. Germline V gene sequence: CDR1 LNHDA, CDR2 SQIVND (reference sequence). CDR3: CASSIGTGPSGANVLTF. The CDR3 DNA reads as TGTGCCAGTAGTATCGGGACAGGTCCCTCTGGGGCCAACGTCCTGACTTTC.

The rearrangement uses TRBV9 and TRBJ2-5; D not certain. Germline values: CDR1 SGDLS, CDR2 YYNGEE. The CDR3 is made up of 11 amino acids. V lost 3 bases to trimming and J lost 3 bases, with 3 bases between them. The CDR3, as DNA: TGTGCCAGCAGCGCGGAAGAGACCCAGTACTTC. The encoded protein is CASSAEETQYF.

The rearrangement joins TRBV5-4 to TRBJ2-7; no clear D gene. CDR3 length: 18 residues. Trimming took 6 bases from V and 0 from J, leaving 25 bases between them. Germline CDR1 is SGHNT and CDR2 is YYREEE (reference sequence). DNA for the CDR3: TGTGCCAGCACCACCTGGGGAACTTCTGACCCGAGCTCCTACGAGCAGTACTTC. This encodes CASTTWGTSDPSSYEQYF.

This clone was detected only once. V gene TRBV5-1 combines with J gene TRBJ2-1, with D uncertain. The CDR3 covers 14 residues. Germline CDR1 reads SGHRS; CDR2 reads YFSETQ. Between the trimmed V and J ends, which lost 2 bases and 5 bases, there was a span of 11 bases. The CDR3 DNA reads TGCGCCAGCAGCTTTGACTCCCCTGACAATGAGCAGTTCTTC. Residues: CASSFDSPDNEQFF.

This sequence joins TRBV28 and TRBJ2-5; D is ambiguous. Germline CDR1 is MDHEN and CDR2 is SYDVKM. Between the trimmed V and J ends, which lost 4 bases and 5 bases, there was a span of 20 bases. The CDR3 covers 16 residues. CDR3 sequence: CASSSSGSWISETQYF. The CDR3 region has the DNA TGTGCCAGCAGTTCCTCCGGGTCTTGGATTTCGGAGACCCAGTACTTC.

The genes are TRBV5-1 and TRBJ2-2; TRBD1 is a possible D gene (5 bases). Germline-derived CDR1 and CDR2 are SGHRS and YFSETQ. Between the trimmed V and J ends, which lost 4 bases and 4 bases, there was a span of 8 bases. The CDR3 extends over 13 amino acids. The CDR3 coding sequence is TGCGCCAGCAGCGATCAGGGCACCGGGGAGCTGTTTTTT. Protein: CASSDQGTGELFF. The variable domain in full, with the rest retrieved from reference TRBV5-1 and TRBJ2-2, is KAGVTQTPRYLIKTRGQQVTLSCSPISGHRSVSWYQQTPGQGLQFLFEYFSETQRNKGNFPGRFSGRQFSNSRSEMNVSTLELGDSALYLCASSDQGTGELFFGEGSRLTVL.

This clone has only one observation. The chain couples TRBV11-2 to TRBJ2-7, with TRBD2 identical over 14 bases. The V gene's germline CDR1 is SGHAT and CDR2 FQNNGV. This CDR3 contains 17 residues. The J segment lost 3 bases and the V segment lost 4 bases, leaving 8 bases of the junction unmatched. The DNA for the CDR3 is TGTGCCAGCAGCTCAGGGAAGGGACTAGCGGGGGTCTACGAGCAGTACGTC. It specifies CASSSGKGLAGVYEQYV.

The V call is TRBV6-2 or TRBV6-3, the J call TRBJ2-7; a weak D match, TRBD1 (6 bases). V was shortened by 5 bases and J by 5 bases, with 19 bases between the two germline ends. This CDR3 is built from 15 residues. Germline CDR1 and CDR2: MNHEY and SVGEGT. CDR3 DNA sequence: TGTGCCAGCAGTCTTCGCAAGACAGGATTCGACGAGCAGTACTTC. Translation gives CASSLRKTGFDEQYF.

The CDR3 DNA is TGTGCCAGCAGCCAAGATGGGGGGCGACAGGCCTCAACTAATGAAAAACTGTTTTTT. This sequence encodes CASSQDGGRQASTNEKLFF. The chain links TRBV4-2 to TRBJ1-4; D is perhaps TRBD1 (6 bases). Germline-derived CDR1 and CDR2 are LGHNA and YNFKEQ. The CDR3 has 19 residues. With 0 bases removed from V and 0 bases from J, the gap between germline ends came to 17 bases.

The genes are TRBV5-1 and TRBJ1-3; 9 positions match TRBD1. The CDR3 consists of 18 residues. Per the germline V gene, CDR1 is SGHRS and CDR2 is YFSETQ. The junction had 13 bases not matched to a gene; V was cut back by 4 bases and J by 2 bases. CDR3 residues: CASSRGTGNWSPGNTIYF. CDR3 nucleotide sequence: TGCGCCAGCAGCCGTGGGACAGGGAATTGGTCTCCTGGAAACACCATATATTTT. The full variable domain, its missing parts supplied by reference TRBV5-1 and TRBJ1-3, is KAGVTQTPRYLIKTRGQQVTLSCSPISGHRSVSWYQQTPGQGLQFLFEYFSETQRNKGNFPGRFSGRQFSNSRSEMNVSTLELGDSALYLCASSRGTGNWSPGNTIYFGEGSWLTVV.

The rearrangement uses TRBV11-2 and TRBJ2-4, with D perhaps matching TRBD2 (6 bases). Germline CDR1 reads SGHAT; CDR2 reads FQNNGV. The CDR3 is 15 residues long. Trimming stripped 5 bases from V and 6 bases from J, with 17 bases between. The CDR3 reads CASSLGASAGNIQYF. The CDR3 DNA follows: TGTGCCAGCAGCCTAGGGGCTAGCGCCGGAAACATTCAGTACTTC.

The chain uses TRBV28 and TRBJ2-1, with TRBD1 identical over 7 bases. From germline, CDR1 is MDHEN and CDR2 SYDVKM. J was trimmed by 6 bases and V by 6 bases; bases with no gene match: 11. The CDR3 runs 15 residues. Here the CDR3 reads CASSLDSRGSNEQFF. The CDR3 DNA follows: TGTGCCAGCAGCTTGGACAGCAGGGGGAGCAATGAGCAGTTCTTC.

The V gene is TRBV6-6, the J gene TRBJ2-3; unclear D gene. V dropped 5 bases and J dropped 2 bases, with 5 bases sitting between them. CDR1 and CDR2 from the germline V gene are MNHNY and SVGAGI (reference sequence). This CDR3 contains 12 residues. CDR3 amino acids: CASSPNTDTQYF. CDR3 in DNA: TGTGCCAGCAGTCCGAACACAGATACGCAGTATTTT.

This clone was seen just once. J is TRBJ1-2 and V is TRBV4-1, with D tentatively TRBD1 (5 bases). From germline, CDR1 is MGHRA and CDR2 YSYEKL. The CDR3 extends over 19 amino acids. V was shortened by 4 bases and J by 1 base, with 25 bases between the two germline ends. CDR3 nucleotide sequence: TGCGCCAGCAGCCCCCCCAGCCCCCAGGGTCCTTCTGGTAACTATGGCTACACCTTC. It yields the protein CASSPPSPQGPSGNYGYTF.